A single T cell receptor beta chain is shown here with its context. This specimen comes from a study of T cell responses to AZD1222 COVID-19 vaccine. Measured with immunoSEQ multiplex PCR; TCRdb has only the in-frame clones, and not every one. The table lists around 70,000 clones, 85% of them singletons. V was trimmed by 1 base and J by 2 bases, leaving 18 bases between them. The CDR3 runs 18 residues. The germline V gene encodes CDR1 SNHLY and CDR2 FYNNEI. The receptor was isolated from an adult in good health. The material sequenced was peripheral blood, taken on day 0 of AZD1222 vaccination. The chain carries TRBV2 and TRBJ1-3; D may be TRBD1 (5 bases). The CDR3 loop reads CASSEGLGMQGAGNTIYF. DNA of the CDR3: TGTGCCAGCAGTGAAGGGCTCGGAATGCAGGGCGCTGGAAACACCATATATTTT.